The clone carrying this TCR beta chain was seen a handful of times. For the second PCR, which ran for roughly 7 to 11 cycles, a sample-barcoded 5' primer and a J-beta primer mix were used. MiXCR, applied by TCRdb to the 5' RACE reads, yields one record per CDR3 protein. This repertoire shows approximately 670,000 distinct CDR3 sequences, around two fifths found once; its top ten account for about 30%. This sample was included in a study of blood T cells in healthy people across ages. The study isolated at least 7 million PBMCs from each sample. Total RNA extraction produced at least 5.5 micrograms (per sample) for the study. The V end was cut by 4 bases, the J end by 0 bases, with 12 bases between. Germline CDR1 and CDR2: SGHTA and FQGNSA. The CDR3 is 16 amino acids.

This chain links TRBV7-2 with TRBJ2-2; D may be TRBD2 (6 bases). The sequenced sample was blood. The sequence was obtained from a man older than 75 in good health. The CDR3 nucleotides are TGTGCCAGCAGCTCTTATGGGGAGGCGAACACCGGGGAGCTGTTTTTT. Encoded protein: CASSSYGEANTGELFF.